One sample yielded the 5 T cell receptor beta chains listed below, sequenced in a study of PD-1 blockade in mismatch repair-deficient tumors. Here immunoSEQ multiplex PCR was the method, and the copy in TCRdb shows in-frame clones only, minus some. Seen here are 45,000 to 60,000 clones, about 80% observed once, and the top ten hold about 3%. Sequencing used peripheral blood, obtained 4 weeks after starting pembrolizumab. These receptors all stem from an adult with mismatch repair-deficient cancer.

The V call is TRBV11-3, the J call TRBJ2-1; D remains unclear. CDR1 is SGHNT and CDR2 is YENEEA in the germline V gene. V was pared by 5 bases and J by 9 bases, with 14 bases between. The CDR3 totals 13 residues. The CDR3 loop reads CASSPPGYSEQFF. The CDR3 coding sequence is TGTGCCAGCAGCCCCCCCGGGTATAGTGAGCAGTTCTTC.

This chain joins TRBV7-3 and TRBJ2-2; D call uncertain. The CDR3 contains 12 residues. Trimming removed 2 bases from V and 5 bases from J, with 3 bases in between. CDR1 and CDR2 from the germline V gene are SGHTA and FQGTGA. This CDR3 reads CASSLQTGELFF. DNA for the CDR3: TGTGCCAGCAGCTTACAGACCGGGGAGCTGTTTTTT.

A single count supports this clone. V is TRBV28 and J is TRBJ1-4; no firm D call. The V and J ends lost 3 bases and 4 bases respectively, with 6 bases between them. CDR3 length equals 13 residues. Germline V gives CDR1 MDHEN, CDR2 SYDVKM. CDR3 DNA: TGTGCCAGCAGTTTGGAGCTTAATGAAAAACTGTTTTTT. Translation: CASSLELNEKLFF. The whole variable domain, remainder taken from reference TRBV28 and TRBJ1-4, is DVKVTQSSRYLVKRTGEKVFLECVQDMDHENMFWYRQDPGLGLRLIYFSYDVKMKEKGDIPEGYSVSREKKERFSLILESASTNQTSMYLCASSLELNEKLFFGSGTQLSVL.

The gene calls are TRBV18 and TRBJ2-2; the match to TRBD1 covers 8 bases. CDR1 KGHSH and CDR2 LQKENI come from the germline V gene. The V gene end was trimmed by 2 bases and the J gene end by 6 bases; junction bases not matched to a gene: 2. This CDR3 has 14 amino acids. The CDR3 here is CASSPDRGSGELFF. The CDR3 DNA follows: TGTGCCAGCTCACCAGACAGGGGTTCCGGGGAGCTGTTTTTT.

The J gene is TRBJ2-1, the V gene TRBV5-4; no clear D gene. Germline CDR1 reads SGHNT; CDR2 reads YYREEE (reference sequence). This CDR3 has 13 amino acids. Between the trimmed V and J ends, which lost 3 bases and 5 bases, there was a span of 9 bases. The CDR3 here is CASSYTPNNEQFF. The CDR3 DNA reads as TGTGCCAGCAGCTACACCCCCAACAATGAGCAGTTCTTC.